This record concerns one TCR beta chain sequence. Its antigen is currently unknown. Trimming pared 5 bases from V and 7 bases from J, leaving 12 bases between. The CDR3 extends over 13 amino acids. The germline V gene has CDR1 SGHAT and CDR2 FQNNGV. TCRdb itself ran the reads through MiXCR, one entry per CDR3 protein. The top ten hold around three quarters of the sample, which has 55,000 to 70,000 distinct CDR3 sequences, approximately 24% seen once. The data derive from a study of T cell repertoires in cytomegalovirus infection. Study-wide background: Shared public TCR beta signatures pointed to both CMV infection and a matching HLA type.

Study-wide results and limits: Cumulated frequencies of public TCR beta families served to identify carriers of CMV plus the relevant HLA. The ex vivo response showed dominance by HLA-C-restricted CMV-specific TCR beta clonotypes.

The sequenced sample was PBMCs, sequenced either directly or after in vitro stimulation (not recorded which). The V call is TRBV11-2, the J call TRBJ2-1; D gene ambiguous. This TCR was sampled from a human donor in good health (CMV status not recorded). Some clones in this sample may be carry-over from other donors' samples. This CDR3 reads CASSPLNRNEQFF. CDR3 bases: TGTGCCAGCAGCCCGCTAAACCGTAATGAGCAGTTCTTC.